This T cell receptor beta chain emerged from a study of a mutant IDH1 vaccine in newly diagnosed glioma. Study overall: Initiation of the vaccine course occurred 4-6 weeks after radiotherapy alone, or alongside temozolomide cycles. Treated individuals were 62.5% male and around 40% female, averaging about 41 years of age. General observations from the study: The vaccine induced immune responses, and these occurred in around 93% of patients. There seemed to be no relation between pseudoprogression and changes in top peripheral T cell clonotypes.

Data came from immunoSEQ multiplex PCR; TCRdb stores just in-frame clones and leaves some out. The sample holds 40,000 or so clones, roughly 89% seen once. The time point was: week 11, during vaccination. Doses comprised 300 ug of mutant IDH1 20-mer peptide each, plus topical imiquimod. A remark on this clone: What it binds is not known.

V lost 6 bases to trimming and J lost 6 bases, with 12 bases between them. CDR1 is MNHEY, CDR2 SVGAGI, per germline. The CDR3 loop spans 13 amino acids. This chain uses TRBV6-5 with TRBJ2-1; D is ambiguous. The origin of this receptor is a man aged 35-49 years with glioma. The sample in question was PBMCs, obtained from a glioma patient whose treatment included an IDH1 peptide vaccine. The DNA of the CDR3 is TGTGCCAGCAGCAGTTTTTATTTCAATGAGCAGTTCTTC. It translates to CASSSFYFNEQFF.